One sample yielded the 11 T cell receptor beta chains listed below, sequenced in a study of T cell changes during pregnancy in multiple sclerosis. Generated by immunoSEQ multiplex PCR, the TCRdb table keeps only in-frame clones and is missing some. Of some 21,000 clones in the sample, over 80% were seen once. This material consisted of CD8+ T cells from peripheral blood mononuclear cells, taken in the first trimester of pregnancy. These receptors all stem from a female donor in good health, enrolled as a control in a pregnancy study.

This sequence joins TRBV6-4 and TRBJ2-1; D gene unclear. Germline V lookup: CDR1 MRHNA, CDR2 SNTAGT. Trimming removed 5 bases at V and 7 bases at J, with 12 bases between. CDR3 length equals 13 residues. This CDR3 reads CASSPQPENEQFF. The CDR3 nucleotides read TGTGCCAGCAGTCCCCAGCCGGAGAATGAGCAGTTCTTC.

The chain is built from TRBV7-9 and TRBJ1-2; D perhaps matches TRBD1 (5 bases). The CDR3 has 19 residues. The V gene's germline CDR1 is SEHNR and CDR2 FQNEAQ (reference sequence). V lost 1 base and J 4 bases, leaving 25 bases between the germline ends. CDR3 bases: TGTGCCAGCAGCTTAGAACCCATGAGGACATCGTTCTCTGTCTATGGCTACACCTTC. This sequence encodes CASSLEPMRTSFSVYGYTF.

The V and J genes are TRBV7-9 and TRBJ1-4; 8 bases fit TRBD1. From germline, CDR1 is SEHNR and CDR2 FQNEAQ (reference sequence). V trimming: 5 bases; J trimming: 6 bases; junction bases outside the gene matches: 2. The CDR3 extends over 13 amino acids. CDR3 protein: CASSTDRDEKLFF. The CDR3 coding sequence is TGTGCCAGCAGCACGGACAGGGATGAAAAACTGTTTTTT.

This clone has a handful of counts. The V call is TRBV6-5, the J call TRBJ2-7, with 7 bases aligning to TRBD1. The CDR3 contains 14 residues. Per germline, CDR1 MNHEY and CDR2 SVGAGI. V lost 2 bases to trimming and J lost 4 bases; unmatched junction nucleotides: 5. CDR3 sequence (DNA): TGTGCCAGCAGTTACGCCGGGACAGTTTACGAGCAGTACTTC. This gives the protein CASSYAGTVYEQYF.

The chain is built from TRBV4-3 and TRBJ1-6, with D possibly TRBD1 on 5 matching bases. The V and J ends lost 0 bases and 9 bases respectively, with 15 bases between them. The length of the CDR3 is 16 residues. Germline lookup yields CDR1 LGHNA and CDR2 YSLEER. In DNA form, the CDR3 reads TGCGCCAGCAGCCAAGATCGATCGGTGGGGCCTTCACCCCTCCACTTT. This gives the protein CASSQDRSVGPSPLHF.

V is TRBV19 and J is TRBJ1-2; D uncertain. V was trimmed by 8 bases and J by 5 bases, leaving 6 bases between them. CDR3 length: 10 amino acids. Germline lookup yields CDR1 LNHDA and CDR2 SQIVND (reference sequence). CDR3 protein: CASSGYGYTF. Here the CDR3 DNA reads TGTGCCAGTTCGGGGTATGGCTACACCTTC.

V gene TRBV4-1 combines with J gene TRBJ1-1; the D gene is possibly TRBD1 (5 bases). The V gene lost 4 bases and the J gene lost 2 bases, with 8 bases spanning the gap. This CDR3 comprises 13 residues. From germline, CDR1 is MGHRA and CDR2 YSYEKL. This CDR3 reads CASSPTGNTEAFF. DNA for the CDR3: TGCGCCAGCAGCCCAACAGGTAACACTGAAGCTTTCTTT.

Here the CDR3 DNA reads TGTGCCAGCAGTTACGCAGTGAACACTGAAGCTTTCTTT. It yields the protein CASSYAVNTEAFF. This chain joins TRBV6-6 and TRBJ1-1; no clear D gene. The CDR3 totals 13 residues. V was pared by 2 bases and J by 0 bases, with 4 bases between. Germline loops: CDR1 MNHNY, CDR2 SVGAGI (reference sequence).

The CDR3 here is CASRQGAGGNTIYF. CDR3 in DNA: TGTGCCAGCAGACAGGGGGCGGGTGGAAACACCATATATTTT. The rearrangement links TRBV6-6 to TRBJ1-3, with 9 positions matching TRBD1. The CDR3 spans 14 residues. Per germline, CDR1 MNHNY and CDR2 SVGAGI (reference sequence). Trimming took 6 bases from V and 3 from J; bases not matched to a gene: 3.

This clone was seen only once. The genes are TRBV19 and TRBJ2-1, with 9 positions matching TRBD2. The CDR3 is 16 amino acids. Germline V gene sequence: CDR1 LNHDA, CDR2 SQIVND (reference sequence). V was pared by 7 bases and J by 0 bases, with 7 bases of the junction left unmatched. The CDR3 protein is CASTINSGSSYNEQFF. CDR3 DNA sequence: TGTGCCAGTACCATTAATAGCGGGAGCTCCTACAATGAGCAGTTCTTC.

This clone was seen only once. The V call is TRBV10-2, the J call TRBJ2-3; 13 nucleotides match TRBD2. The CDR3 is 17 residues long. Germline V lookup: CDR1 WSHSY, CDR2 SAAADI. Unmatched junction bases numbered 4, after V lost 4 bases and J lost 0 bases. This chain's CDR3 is CASSGMTSGGSTDTQYF. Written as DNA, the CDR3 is TGCGCCAGCAGTGGGATGACTAGCGGGGGGAGCACAGATACGCAGTATTTT.